Listed below are T cell receptor beta chains from one sample, sequenced in a study of memory CD8 T cells in hepatitis C reinfection. Data came from immunoSEQ multiplex PCR; TCRdb stores just in-frame clones and leaves some out. The sample includes approximately 51,000 clones, roughly 90% of them seen just once. Specimen: naive CD8+ T cells sorted from blood. The receptor set was obtained from a man in his late teens or twenties with hepatitis C virus infection. Each CDR3 is given with its conserved first and last residue. A D gene is named only where the DNA matches it firmly. Clone sizes are given selectively: once, few, many, or a class where the clone is expanded.

D | J | V | size | length | DNA | CDR3
TRBD1 | TRBJ2-1 | TRBV6-1 | - | 14 | TGTGCCAGCAGTGTGAGTCAGGGGGCGGGTGAGCAGTTCTTC | CASSVSQGAGEQFF
- | TRBJ2-2 | TRBV7-8 | once | 16 | TGTGCCAGCAGCTTAGCCCCCCTAGCGAATACCGGGGAGCTGTTTTTT | CASSLAPLANTGELFF
- | TRBJ2-2 | TRBV21-1 | - | 18 | TGTGCCAGCAGCCGACAGGGTAGGGGACTAGATTTCACCGGGGAGCTGTTTTTT | CASSRQGRGLDFTGELFF
TRBD2 | TRBJ2-3 | TRBV11-2 | - | 13 | TGTGCCAGCACTCCGAGCGGGGACGATACGCGGTATTTT | CASTPSGDDTRYF
TRBD1 | TRBJ2-5 | TRBV27 | - | 15 | TGTGCCAGCAGTTCTGCCGGGACAGGGGAAGAGACCCAGTACTTC | CASSSAGTGEETQYF
- | TRBJ1-1 | TRBV7-9 | - | 12 | TGTGCCAGCAGCTTAGCCGTCACTGAAGCTTTCTTT | CASSLAVTEAFF
- | TRBJ2-3 | TRBV11-2 | - | 14 | TGTGCCAGCAGAGACTCTCGGATCACAGATACGCAGTATTTT | CASRDSRITDTQYF
TRBD1 | TRBJ1-5 | TRBV7-8 | - | 12 | TGTGCCAGCAGCAAGAACAGGGGCCCCCAGCATTTT | CASSKNRGPQHF
- | TRBJ2-3 | TRBV7-6 | - | 15 | TGTGCCAGCAGCTTAGGGAGCGGAAGCACAGATACGCAGTATTTT | CASSLGSGSTDTQYF
TRBD2 | TRBJ2-3 | TRBV28 | - | 19 | TGTGCCAGCAGTTTAAACCCCGGTTTGGCGGGAGGGCAGGTAGATACGCAGTATTTT | CASSLNPGLAGGQVDTQYF
- | TRBJ2-5 | TRBV19 | - | 11 | TGTGCCTGCGGGTACCAAGAGACCCAGTACTTC | CACGYQETQYF
TRBD1 | TRBJ1-4 | TRBV5-6 | few | 14 | TGTGCCAGCAGCTTGGACAGGGGGGATGAAAAACTGTTTTTT | CASSLDRGDEKLFF
- | TRBJ2-7 | TRBV10-2 | - | 12 | TGCGCCAGCACTACAGGAACCTACGAGCAGTACTTC | CASTTGTYEQYF
- | TRBJ1-1 | TRBV4-3 | - | 15 | TGCGCCAGCAGCCAAGCCGGAGGGGGGGCTGGTGAAGCTTTCTTT | CASSQAGGGAGEAFF
- | TRBJ1-6 | TRBV7-6 | - | 13 | TGTGCCAGCAGTTCGGGGTTTAATTCACCCCTCCACTTT | CASSSGFNSPLHF
TRBD2 | TRBJ2-7 | TRBV28 | - | 15 | TGTGCCAGCAGTTCGCCCGGGACTAGCCAGTACGAGCAGTACTTC | CASSSPGTSQYEQYF
TRBD1 | TRBJ2-1 | TRBV9 | - | 15 | TGTGCCAGCAGCGGAGGACAGGGGGATCTATATGAGCAGTTCTTC | CASSGGQGDLYEQFF
TRBD1 | TRBJ1-6 | TRBV27 | - | 15 | TGTGCCAGCAGCGCTCCCGGGACAGGGTATTCACCCCTCCACTTT | CASSAPGTGYSPLHF
TRBD2 | TRBJ2-1 | TRBV9 | - | 17 | TGTGCCAGCAGCCCTCATCTAGCGGGAGGGGCCTACAATGAGCAGTTCTTC | CASSPHLAGGAYNEQFF
- | TRBJ1-6 | TRBV5-6 | - | 13 | TGTGCCAGCAGCCCCTCGGGTAATTCACCCCTCCACTTT | CASSPSGNSPLHF
- | TRBJ1-5 | TRBV5-4 | - | 15 | TGCGCCAGCAGCCAAGATACAGGAAGGGATCAGCCCCAGCATTTT | CASSQDTGRDQPQHF
TRBD2 | TRBJ2-3 | TRBV29-1 | once | 14 | TGCAGCTCTCTAGCGGGAGGGAACACAGATACGCAGTATTTT | CSSLAGGNTDTQYF
TRBD1 | TRBJ2-7 | TRBV28 | - | 14 | TGTGCCAGCAGTCCTTGGACAGGGTTAAACGAGCAGTACTTC | CASSPWTGLNEQYF
TRBD2 | TRBJ2-1 | TRBV19 | - | 14 | TGTGCCAGTAGTATGACTAGCTGGGACAATGAGCAGTTCTTC | CASSMTSWDNEQFF
TRBD1 | TRBJ1-5 | TRBV19 | once | 15 | TGTGCCAGCCGAGGGACAGATTATAGCAATCAGCCCCAGCATTTT | CASRGTDYSNQPQHF
TRBD1 | TRBJ1-2 | TRBV19 | - | 14 | TGTGCCAGTAGTATGACAGGGTCGGACTATGGCTACACCTTC | CASSMTGSDYGYTF
- | TRBJ1-2 | TRBV9 | - | 14 | TGTGCCAGCAGCGTAGCGGCCGGAGGGAATGGCTACACCTTC | CASSVAAGGNGYTF
- | TRBJ2-4 | TRBV9 | - | 15 | TGTGCCAGCAGCGTGGCGGGGCAAGCCAAAAACATTCAGTACTTC | CASSVAGQAKNIQYF
- | TRBJ1-5 | TRBV7-9 | few | 12 | TGTGCCAGCAGCCCAGGGGTGCAGCCCCAGCATTTT | CASSPGVQPQHF
- | TRBJ2-3 | TRBV9 | - | 16 | TGTGCCAGCAGCGCCCCAAGGGGCGGTCTCACAGATACGCAGTATTTT | CASSAPRGGLTDTQYF
TRBD2 | TRBJ2-1 | TRBV30 | - | 14 | TGTGCCTGGAGGACTAGCGGGGGGGCCAATGAGCAGTTCTTC | CAWRTSGGANEQFF
TRBD2 | TRBJ2-7 | TRBV27 | - | 16 | TGTGCCAGCAGTCCCGGACTAGCGGGAATGACCTACGAGCAGTACTTC | CASSPGLAGMTYEQYF
TRBD1 | TRBJ1-3 | TRBV10-2 | - | 15 | TGCGCCAGCAGCTCAGGGGGGTACTCTGGAAACACCATATATTTT | CASSSGGYSGNTIYF
- | TRBJ1-3 | TRBV21-1 | - | 17 | TGTGCCAGCAACAAACGACGCGGCCTAAGGTCTGGAAACACCATATATTTT | CASNKRRGLRSGNTIYF
- | TRBJ2-1 | TRBV9 | - | 13 | TGTGCCAGCAGCGAGGGGCCTAGCAATGAGCAGTTCTTC | CASSEGPSNEQFF
- | TRBJ1-1 | TRBV5-1 | few | 13 | TGCGCCAGCAGCCTACTCATGAACACTGAAGCTTTCTTT | CASSLLMNTEAFF
TRBD2 | TRBJ2-1 | TRBV7-9 | - | 17 | TGTGCCAGCAGCCCTGGACTAGCGGGAGTAAGTTACAATGAGCAGTTCTTC | CASSPGLAGVSYNEQFF
TRBD1 | TRBJ1-2 | TRBV29-1 | once | 12 | TGCAGCGTAAGGACAGGGAACTATGGCTACACCTTC | CSVRTGNYGYTF
- | TRBJ1-1 | TRBV4-1 | - | 13 | TGCGCCAGCAGCCGTACAGGGAACACTGAAGCTTTCTTT | CASSRTGNTEAFF
TRBD1 | TRBJ1-4 | TRBV7-2 | - | 14 | TGTGCCAGCAGCGAGGACAGGGGGAATGAAAAACTGTTTTTT | CASSEDRGNEKLFF
TRBD2 | TRBJ2-1 | TRBV19 | once | 16 | TGTGCCAGTAGTATGTCGAGCGGGGGGCCTTTGGATGAGCAGTTCTTC | CASSMSSGGPLDEQFF
TRBD2 | TRBJ2-3 | TRBV5-1 | once | 16 | TGCGCCAGCAGCTTGGGGCTAGCGGGGTTCACAGATACGCAGTATTTT | CASSLGLAGFTDTQYF
TRBD1 | TRBJ1-4 | TRBV4-1 | - | 15 | TGCGCCAGCAGCCGCGGGACAGGGGTCACCGAAAAACTGTTTTTT | CASSRGTGVTEKLFF
- | TRBJ2-1 | TRBV28 | - | 15 | TGTGCCAGCAGTTTACCTCGCAGGGGACAAAATGAGCAGTTCTTC | CASSLPRRGQNEQFF
- | TRBJ2-7 | TRBV9 | - | 15 | TGTGCCAGCAGCTTCCGGGGGGAGGGGGCCTACGAGCAGTACTTC | CASSFRGEGAYEQYF
- | TRBJ1-1 | TRBV30 | few | 14 | TGTGCCTGGAGTGTCGGGGTTGGGCGCACTGAAGCTTTCTTT | CAWSVGVGRTEAFF
TRBD1 | TRBJ1-2 | TRBV6-5 | - | 12 | TGTGCCAGCAGACAGGGGGTGATCGGCTACACCTTC | CASRQGVIGYTF
TRBD1 | TRBJ2-1 | TRBV27 | - | 17 | TGTGCCAGCAGTTTAAACGAGGGGGACAGTGCCTACAATGAGCAGTTCTTC | CASSLNEGDSAYNEQFF
- | TRBJ2-2 | TRBV4-2 | - | 18 | TGTGCCAGCAGCCAAGTTTTCGTTCGGCGGGAGAACACCGGGGAGCTGTTTTTT | CASSQVFVRRENTGELFF
TRBD1 | TRBJ2-5 | TRBV28 | - | 17 | TGTGCCAGCAGTTTATTGGGGCCCGGGACAGCTCAAGAGACCCAGTACTTC | CASSLLGPGTAQETQYF
- | TRBJ2-7 | TRBV11-2 | - | 16 | TGTGCCAGCAGCTTATCAGGTGGGGGCCTCACCTACGAGCAGTACTTC | CASSLSGGGLTYEQYF